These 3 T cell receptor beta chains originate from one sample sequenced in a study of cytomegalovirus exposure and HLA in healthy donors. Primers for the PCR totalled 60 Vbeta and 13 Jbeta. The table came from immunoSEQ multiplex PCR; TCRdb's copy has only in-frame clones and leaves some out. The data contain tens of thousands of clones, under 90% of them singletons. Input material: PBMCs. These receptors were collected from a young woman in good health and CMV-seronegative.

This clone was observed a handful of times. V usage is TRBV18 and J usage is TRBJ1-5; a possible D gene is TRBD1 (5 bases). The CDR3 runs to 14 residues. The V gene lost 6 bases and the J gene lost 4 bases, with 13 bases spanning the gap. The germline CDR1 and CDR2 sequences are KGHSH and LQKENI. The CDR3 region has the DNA TGTGCCAGCTCCACAGGTTTTCGGAATCAGCCCCAGCATTTT. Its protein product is CASSTGFRNQPQHF.

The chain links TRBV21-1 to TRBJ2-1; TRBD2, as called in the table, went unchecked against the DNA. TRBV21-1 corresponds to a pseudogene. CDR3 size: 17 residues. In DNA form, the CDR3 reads TGTGCCAGCAGCAAAGCGCGACCGACACGGAGGTACAATGAGCAGTTCTTC. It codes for CASSKARPTRRYNEQFF.

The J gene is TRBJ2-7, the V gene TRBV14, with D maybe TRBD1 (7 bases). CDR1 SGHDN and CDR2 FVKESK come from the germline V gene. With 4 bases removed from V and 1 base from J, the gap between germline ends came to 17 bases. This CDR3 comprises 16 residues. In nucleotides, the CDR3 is TGTGCCAGCAGCCCTCAGGGGGGCACGGGATCCTACGAGCAGTACTTC. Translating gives CASSPQGGTGSYEQYF.